This passage covers 15 T cell receptor beta chains from one sample sequenced in a study of blood T cell repertoires in COVID-19. TCRdb keeps only in-frame clones here, not all; method: immunoSEQ multiplex PCR. The sample has 90,000 to 120,000 clones, roughly four fifths seen once. Input material: peripheral blood. These receptors all come from a man aged 65 to 79 with active or convalescent COVID-19.

This chain joins TRBV5-6 and TRBJ1-5, with a weak D call TRBD1 (6 bases). Trimming removed 4 bases at V and 6 bases at J, with 17 bases between. The CDR3 sequence is 15 residues long. Germline V gene lookup returns CDR1 SGHDT and CDR2 YYEEEE. The CDR3 spells CASSRGQGWPQPQHF. CDR3 nucleotides: TGTGCCAGCAGCCGAGGGCAGGGGTGGCCTCAGCCCCAGCATTTT.

The rearrangement links TRBV19 to TRBJ1-1; D possibly corresponds to TRBD1 (5 bases). The V gene lost 2 bases and the J gene lost 0 bases, with 10 bases spanning the gap. CDR1 and CDR2 from the germline V gene are LNHDA and SQIVND (reference sequence). The CDR3 covers 15 residues. CDR3 nucleotides: TGTGCCAGTAGTATAACGCCGGGGGTGAACACTGAAGCTTTCTTT. Translation gives CASSITPGVNTEAFF.

This clone was counted a few times. This rearrangement joins TRBV11-2 to TRBJ1-2; tentatively, D is TRBD1 (5 bases). Trimming shortened V by 2 bases and J by 1 base, and 14 bases separated the two germline ends. Germline V gene lookup returns CDR1 SGHAT and CDR2 FQNNGV. The CDR3 sequence is 16 residues long. Written as DNA, the CDR3 is TGTGCCAGCAGCTTACCGTGGCAGGGCCTTAACTATGGCTACACCTTC. Its protein product is CASSLPWQGLNYGYTF.

The chain is built from TRBV6-1 and TRBJ1-2; D call uncertain. This CDR3 is 14 amino acids long. V was clipped by 2 bases and J by 8 bases, with 15 bases between them. Germline loops: CDR1 MNHNS, CDR2 SASEGT. CDR3 protein: CASSEYMAVGGYTF. The CDR3 DNA follows: TGTGCCAGCAGTGAATATATGGCGGTCGGAGGCTACACCTTC.

The V and J genes are TRBV5-1 and TRBJ1-6, with 9 nucleotides matching TRBD1. This CDR3 has 13 amino acids. Germline V gene lookup returns CDR1 SGHRS and CDR2 YFSETQ. V lost 10 bases to trimming and J lost 7 bases; unmatched junction nucleotides: 6. In DNA form, the CDR3 reads TGCGCCTCGACGGACAGGGGAAATTCACCCCTCCACTTT. Amino acid sequence: CASTDRGNSPLHF.

The rearrangement joins TRBV24-1 to TRBJ2-1; 10 nucleotides align to TRBD2. The CDR3 runs to 14 residues. J lost 7 bases, V lost 4 bases, and 3 bases had no gene match. Looked up from germline, CDR1 is KGHDR and CDR2 is SFDVKD. The CDR3: CATSESSGSNEQFF. CDR3 coding DNA: TGTGCCACCAGTGAGTCTAGCGGGAGTAATGAGCAGTTCTTC.

This clone has only one observation. This rearrangement joins TRBV7-2 to TRBJ2-3, with 8 bases identical to TRBD2. Germline V lookup: CDR1 SGHTA, CDR2 FQGNSA. The length of the CDR3 is 16 residues. Trimming took 5 bases from V and 1 from J; bases not matched to a gene: 8. The DNA of the CDR3 is TGTGCCAGCAGCCCCAATAGCGGGGTTCGCACAGATACGCAGTATTTT. Translation gives CASSPNSGVRTDTQYF.

This chain joins TRBV2 and TRBJ1-4, with 9 bases aligning to TRBD1. The CDR3 extends over 14 amino acids. Germline CDR1 is SNHLY and CDR2 is FYNNEI. V lost 7 bases to trimming and J lost 7 bases; unmatched junction nucleotides: 7. CDR3 protein: CASMPGTGFEKLFF. In DNA, the CDR3 is TGTGCCAGCATGCCCGGGACAGGGTTTGAAAAACTGTTTTTT.

This clone was recorded a few times. The chain carries TRBV9 and TRBJ1-2, with no clear D. CDR1 SGDLS and CDR2 YYNGEE come from the germline V gene. The V end was cut by 0 bases, the J end by 3 bases, with 15 bases between. The CDR3 runs 16 residues. CDR3 nucleotides: TGTGCCAGCAGCGTAGAATGGGAGGGAAGGGACTATGGCTACACCTTC. The encoded protein is CASSVEWEGRDYGYTF.

The V call is TRBV5-1, the J call TRBJ1-4; TRBD1 is a possible D gene (6 bases). The CDR3 totals 17 residues. Trimming took 4 bases from V and 0 from J, leaving 16 bases between them. CDR1 is SGHRS and CDR2 is YFSETQ in the germline V gene. The CDR3 nucleotides are TGCGCCAGCAGCCACCAGGGGATTCGAGCAACTAATGAAAAACTGTTTTTT. Protein: CASSHQGIRATNEKLFF.

The chain combines TRBV20-1 with TRBJ1-3; D remains ambiguous. The ends were cut back, 3 bases at V and 0 bases at J, with 9 bases in the middle. Germline V gene lookup returns CDR1 DFQATT and CDR2 SNEGSKA (reference sequence). The CDR3 consists of 14 residues. The CDR3 loop is CSASEMSSGNTIYF. In nucleotides, the CDR3 is TGCAGTGCTAGTGAGATGAGCTCTGGAAACACCATATATTTT.

The rearrangement uses TRBV2 and TRBJ1-5, with D unclear. Germline V lookup: CDR1 SNHLY, CDR2 FYNNEI. The CDR3 runs to 13 residues. V dropped 6 bases and J dropped 5 bases, with 11 bases sitting between them. The DNA for the CDR3 is TGTGCCAGCAGCCTAGCCCCTCATCAGCCCCAGCATTTT. Translating it yields CASSLAPHQPQHF.

The rearrangement joins TRBV29-1 to TRBJ2-5, with TRBD2 matching 10 bases. The ends lost 3 bases at V and 3 bases at J; junction bases unmatched: 4. This CDR3 spans 14 amino acids. Germline V gene data show CDR1 as SQVTM and CDR2 as ANQGSEA. CDR3 sequence reads: CSVEPSGREETQYF. The CDR3 nucleotides are TGCAGCGTTGAGCCCAGCGGGAGGGAAGAGACCCAGTACTTC. Drawing the rest from reference TRBV29-1 and TRBJ2-5, the complete variable domain is SAVISQKPSRDICQRGTSLTIQCQVDSQVTMMFWYRQQPGQSLTLIATANQGSEATYESGFVIDKFPISRPNLTFSTLTVSNMSPEDSSIYLCSVEPSGREETQYFGPGTRLLVL.

This clone has just one count. The chain combines TRBV2 with TRBJ1-2, with D perhaps matching TRBD1 (5 bases). Germline V CDR1 and CDR2: SNHLY, FYNNEI. Trimming cost V 7 bases and J 0 bases, with 9 bases left between them. This CDR3 has 13 amino acids. This CDR3 reads CASTETANYGYTF. The CDR3 DNA sequence: TGTGCCAGCACTGAGACAGCTAACTATGGCTACACCTTC. The full variable domain, in which reference TRBV2 and TRBJ1-2 provide the parts outside the CDR3, is EPEVTQTPSHQVTQMGQEVILRCVPISNHLYFYWYRQILGQKVEFLVSFYNNEISEKSEIFDDQFSVERPDGSNFTLKIRSTKLEDSAMYFCASTETANYGYTFGSGTRLTVV.

This chain joins TRBV5-4 and TRBJ2-6; D not resolved. V was cut by 3 bases and J by 4 bases, with 8 bases left in between. This CDR3 is 14 amino acids long. Germline V gives CDR1 SGHNT, CDR2 YYREEE (reference sequence). CDR3 in DNA: TGTGCCAGCAGCTCCACTCTAGGGGCCAACGTCCTGACTTTC. Translated, it gives CASSSTLGANVLTF.